A single sample is the source of the 27 T cell receptor beta chains below, sequenced in a study of blood T cell repertoires in COVID-19. Generated by immunoSEQ multiplex PCR, the TCRdb table keeps only in-frame clones and is missing some. This table holds some 180,000 clones, about three quarters found once. The sequenced material came from peripheral blood. These receptors came from a woman between 50 and 59 years old with active or convalescent COVID-19.

This chain uses TRBV27 with TRBJ1-2, with 9 bases identical to TRBD1. Germline assignment: CDR1 MNHEY and CDR2 SMNVEV (reference sequence). The CDR3 length is 15 residues. V lost 5 bases, J lost 4 bases, and 8 bases stayed unmatched. For the CDR3, the DNA is TGTGCCAGCAGTCTAGGACAGGGGATGGCCTATGGCTACACCTTC. Translating it yields CASSLGQGMAYGYTF.

J is TRBJ1-2 and V is TRBV6-5, with TRBD1 matching over 10 bases. V was clipped by 4 bases and J by 5 bases; unmatched bases: 7. This CDR3 region has 15 residues. Germline V gene lookup returns CDR1 MNHEY and CDR2 SVGAGI. As DNA, the CDR3 is TGTGCCAGCAGTTTTCGGACAGGGGGAGGTTATGGCTACACCTTC. Residues: CASSFRTGGGYGYTF.

CDR3 sequence (DNA): TGTGCCAGCAGTTCCCGGACAGGGACCTACGAGCAGTACTTC. Residues: CASSSRTGTYEQYF. The V gene is TRBV6-6, the J gene TRBJ2-7; TRBD1 agrees at 8 bases. Losses at the gene ends were 4 bases for V and 2 bases for J; bases not matched to a gene: 4. This CDR3 has 14 amino acids. Germline V gene lookup returns CDR1 MNHNY and CDR2 SVGAGI (reference sequence).

The chain has TRBV6-5 and TRBJ1-2; 7 nucleotides agree with TRBD1. Germline V gene sequence: CDR1 MNHEY, CDR2 SVGAGI. V trimming: 7 bases; J trimming: 5 bases; junction bases outside the gene matches: 7. CDR3 length: 13 residues. The CDR3 nucleotides are TGTGCCAGCACTACAGGGGCCGGATATGGCTACACCTTC. Its protein product is CASTTGAGYGYTF.

This clone was seen just once. The V call is TRBV7-9, the J call TRBJ1-2, with TRBD1 identical over 9 bases. There are 13 residues in the CDR3. The germline gives CDR1 SEHNR, CDR2 FQNEAQ (reference sequence). The junction had 2 bases not matched to a gene; V was cut back by 1 base and J by 8 bases. CDR3 DNA: TGTGCCAGCAGCTTAGAAGGGACAGGGGGCTACACCTTC. It specifies CASSLEGTGGYTF.

The genes are TRBV6-2 or TRBV6-3 and TRBJ2-3, with TRBD1 matching 10 bases. J gave up 5 bases and V 2 bases, and 4 bases lay outside the gene matches. The CDR3 is made up of 15 amino acids. Looked up from germline, CDR1 is MNHEY and CDR2 is SVGEGT. CDR3 in amino acids: CASSYDRGRRDTQYF. CDR3 sequence (DNA): TGTGCCAGCAGTTACGACAGGGGGCGGAGAGATACGCAGTATTTT.

The chain joins TRBV5-1 to TRBJ1-2, with 8 positions matching TRBD1. Germline CDR1 is SGHRS and CDR2 is YFSETQ. V shed 3 bases and J 4 bases; nucleotides not matched to a gene: 5. The CDR3 contains 14 residues. As DNA, the CDR3 is TGCGCCAGCAGCTCCGGACAGGGCCTCTATGGCTACACCTTC. This sequence encodes CASSSGQGLYGYTF.

This chain uses TRBV6-6 with TRBJ1-6, with 9 positions matching TRBD1. Germline V gene lookup returns CDR1 MNHNY and CDR2 SVGAGI (reference sequence). This CDR3 region has 16 residues. V lost 2 bases, J lost 5 bases, and 4 bases stayed unmatched. CDR3 in amino acids: CASSYRGQGNNSPLHF. In DNA, the CDR3 is TGTGCCAGCAGTTACCGCGGACAGGGGAATAATTCACCCCTCCACTTT.

This clone appeared a few times. The chain recombines TRBV18 with TRBJ1-4, with 9 bases fitting TRBD1. Per the germline V gene, CDR1 is KGHSH and CDR2 is LQKENI. J was trimmed by 7 bases and V by 4 bases; bases with no gene match: 10. CDR3 length: 16 residues. As DNA, the CDR3 is TGTGCCAGCTCACTTAACTCCGGGACAGGGATTGAAAAACTGTTTTTT. It is translated as CASSLNSGTGIEKLFF.

This clone was counted between two and nine times. The chain combines TRBV4-3 with TRBJ1-5; D gene ambiguous. Trimming shortened V by 0 bases and J by 3 bases, and 9 bases separated the two germline ends. Germline V gives CDR1 LGHNA, CDR2 YSLEER. The CDR3 covers 15 residues. The DNA for the CDR3 is TGCGCCAGCAGCCAAGATGTCCAGAACAATCAGCCCCAGCATTTT. It codes for CASSQDVQNNQPQHF.

J is TRBJ2-3 and V is TRBV5-1; possibly TRBD2 for D (6 bases). This CDR3 is 16 amino acids long. Germline V lookup: CDR1 SGHRS, CDR2 YFSETQ. Trimming took off 0 bases at V and 2 bases at J, with 13 bases between the two ends. The CDR3 loop is CASSLGGGIVTDTQYF. The DNA of the CDR3 is TGCGCCAGCAGCTTGGGTGGGGGGATCGTCACAGATACGCAGTATTTT.

The chain recombines TRBV5-5 with TRBJ1-4; a possible D gene is TRBD1 (5 bases). The CDR3 is 16 amino acids. Germline CDR1 SGHKS, CDR2 YYEKEE (reference sequence). V shed 2 bases and J shed 0 bases, with 11 bases lying between them. CDR3: CASSLTGSTTNEKLFF. CDR3 DNA: TGTGCCAGCAGCTTAACAGGTTCCACAACTAATGAAAAACTGTTTTTT.

V gene TRBV6-2 or TRBV6-3 combines with J gene TRBJ2-3; TRBD2 matches 7 bases. The V gene end was trimmed by 1 base and the J gene end by 4 bases; junction bases not matched to a gene: 5. Germline V lookup: CDR1 MNHEY, CDR2 SVGEGT. There are 15 residues in the CDR3. The CDR3 region has the DNA TGTGCCAGCAGTTACTTAACGGGAGGAGCAGATACGCAGTATTTT. Protein sequence: CASSYLTGGADTQYF.

The chain is built from TRBV6-5 and TRBJ2-2, with D possibly TRBD2 on 5 matching bases. V was clipped by 0 bases and J by 2 bases, with 10 bases between them. The CDR3 sequence is 16 residues long. The germline V gene has CDR1 MNHEY and CDR2 SVGAGI. The CDR3 bases are TGTGCCAGCAGTTACTCGATAGCGCACAACACCGGGGAGCTGTTTTTT. Its protein is CASSYSIAHNTGELFF.

The V gene is TRBV30, the J gene TRBJ2-1, with D perhaps TRBD1 (7 bases). Germline V lookup: CDR1 GTSNPN, CDR2 SVGIG (reference sequence). V gave up 2 bases and J gave up 4 bases, with 12 bases separating them. The CDR3 spans 14 residues. For the CDR3, the DNA is TGTGCCTGGAGTCCGGCAGGGGGGTACAATGAGCAGTTCTTC. Encoded protein: CAWSPAGGYNEQFF.

This clone was counted once. The chain combines TRBV18 with TRBJ1-2; D may be TRBD1 (6 bases). The CDR3 covers 15 residues. Trimming removed 2 bases from V and 0 bases from J, with 10 bases in between. Per the germline V gene, CDR1 is KGHSH and CDR2 is LQKENI. CDR3 in DNA: TGTGCCAGCTCACCAGGGACAACTGCTAACTATGGCTACACCTTC. Translating it yields CASSPGTTANYGYTF.

This chain connects TRBV29-1 to TRBJ1-4; D is unresolved. Deletions cut 4 bases from V and 8 bases from J, with 14 bases between. The V gene's germline CDR1 is SQVTM and CDR2 ANQGSEA. This CDR3 comprises 13 residues. This CDR3 reads CSVALTGSEKLFF. CDR3 nucleotides: TGCAGCGTTGCCCTGACTGGGAGCGAAAAACTGTTTTTT.

There are many counts of this clone. The J gene is TRBJ2-7, the V gene TRBV19; the match to TRBD1 covers 8 bases. V was pared by 8 bases and J by 7 bases, with 16 bases of the junction left unmatched. In germline, CDR1 is LNHDA, CDR2 SQIVND (reference sequence). This CDR3 comprises 15 residues. This CDR3 is CASGRGAGGLREQYF. The CDR3 DNA follows: TGTGCCAGTGGGCGAGGGGCAGGGGGCCTCCGGGAGCAGTACTTC.

The sample holds one count of this clone. The chain is built from TRBV15 and TRBJ2-3, with D unresolved. V was shortened by 3 bases and J by 2 bases, with 18 bases between the two germline ends. The CDR3 contains 17 residues. Looked up from germline, CDR1 is LNHNV and CDR2 is YYDKDF (reference sequence). The CDR3, as DNA: TGTGCCACCAGCAGTGGCCTTATCAGGAAAATCACAGATACGCAGTATTTT. Amino acids: CATSSGLIRKITDTQYF.

Here the CDR3 reads CAISEGGGSGRNYEQYF. Here the CDR3 DNA reads TGTGCCATCAGTGAGGGGGGTGGGAGCGGGAGGAACTACGAGCAGTACTTC. The V call is TRBV10-3, the J call TRBJ2-7; 9 nucleotides agree with TRBD2. Germline CDR1 ENHRY, CDR2 SYGVKD. This CDR3 comprises 17 residues. The junction had 11 bases not matched to a gene; V was cut back by 2 bases and J by 3 bases.

V usage is TRBV19 and J usage is TRBJ2-7; TRBD2 agrees at 11 bases. Looked up from germline, CDR1 is LNHDA and CDR2 is SQIVND (reference sequence). There are 15 residues in the CDR3. The trim removed 3 bases at V and 1 base at J, leaving 2 bases unmatched. This chain's CDR3 is CASSMASGRSYEQYF. Here the CDR3 DNA reads TGTGCCAGTAGTATGGCTAGCGGGAGGTCCTACGAGCAGTACTTC. The entire variable domain, with the rest obtained from reference TRBV19 and TRBJ2-7, is as follows: DGGITQSPKYLFRKEGQNVTLSCEQNLNHDAMYWYRQDPGQGLRLIYYSQIVNDFQKGDIAEGYSVSREKKESFPLTVTSAQKNPTAFYLCASSMASGRSYEQYFGPGTRLTVT.

V is TRBV28 and J is TRBJ2-3, with 7 bases aligning to TRBD1. Losses at the gene ends were 6 bases for V and 1 base for J; bases not matched to a gene: 4. Germline assignment: CDR1 MDHEN and CDR2 SYDVKM. This CDR3 is built from 14 residues. The CDR3 DNA follows: TGTGCCAGCAGGGGTACAGGGGGCACAGATACGCAGTATTTT. It specifies CASRGTGGTDTQYF.

The chain links TRBV28 to TRBJ1-4; TRBD1 might be the D (5 bases). This CDR3 comprises 14 residues. Looked up from germline, CDR1 is MDHEN and CDR2 is SYDVKM. Trimming removed 3 bases from V and 6 bases from J, with 11 bases in between. The DNA for the CDR3 is TGTGCCAGCAGTTTTAGGGACTTGGATGAAAAACTGTTTTTT. This codes for CASSFRDLDEKLFF.

This rearrangement joins TRBV19 to TRBJ1-2; 7 positions match TRBD1. With 6 bases clipped from V and 2 bases from J, the junction kept 9 bases outside the gene matches. The CDR3 covers 15 residues. The germline CDR1 and CDR2 sequences are LNHDA and SQIVND (reference sequence). CDR3 residues: CASSPGQAVNYGYTF. In DNA form, the CDR3 reads TGTGCCAGTAGCCCCGGACAGGCCGTAAACTATGGCTACACCTTC.

V is TRBV28 and J is TRBJ1-4, with TRBD1 identical over 9 bases. J gave up 3 bases and V 7 bases, and 3 bases lay outside the gene matches. Germline V gene data show CDR1 as MDHEN and CDR2 as SYDVKM. This CDR3 has 14 amino acids. Written as DNA, the CDR3 is TGTGCCAGCACCACAGGGGGCGCTAATGAAAAACTGTTTTTT. This codes for CASTTGGANEKLFF.

V gene TRBV19 combines with J gene TRBJ2-3; TRBD2 aligns across 7 bases. The V gene's germline CDR1 is LNHDA and CDR2 SQIVND (reference sequence). The CDR3 extends over 15 amino acids. J gave up 1 base and V 4 bases, and 5 bases lay outside the gene matches. The CDR3 region is CASSTLAAGTDTQYF. DNA of the CDR3: TGTGCCAGTAGTACCCTAGCGGCTGGCACAGATACGCAGTATTTT.

The chain recombines TRBV15 with TRBJ2-1; D not certain. Trimming took off 0 bases at V and 10 bases at J, with 10 bases between the two ends. The germline gives CDR1 LNHNV, CDR2 YYDKDF (reference sequence). This CDR3 is built from 13 residues. This CDR3 reads CATSRDSPSEQFF. The DNA of the CDR3 is TGTGCCACCAGCAGAGATAGCCCGTCCGAGCAGTTCTTC.